The clone carrying this T cell receptor beta chain was observed a few times. J gave up 5 bases and V 3 bases, and 9 bases lay outside the gene matches. Germline V gene lookup returns CDR1 SGHRS and CDR2 YFSETQ. The CDR3 is made up of 17 amino acids. The data are from a study of T-cell reconstitution after alpha-beta-depleted transplantation in children. Unique molecular identifiers were used to barcode this TCRbeta library. TCRdb ran MiXCR on the PCR reads and lists one entry per CDR3 protein. The sample consists of about 420,000 distinct CDR3 sequences, around 15% of them appearing once. Specimen: PBMCs, mostly from graft donor cells, collected 360 days after TCRalphabeta/CD19-depleted stem cell transplant. The TCR originated in a boy less than two years old who had a stem cell transplant for Wiskott-Aldrich syndrome, so the T cells may come from the graft donor. The chain combines TRBV5-1 with TRBJ2-7; 15 nucleotides match TRBD2. CDR3 nucleotide sequence: TGCGCCAGCAGCTCCGGACTAGCGGGAGGGCCCCACCACGAGCAGTACTTC. The encoded protein is CASSSGLAGGPHHEQYF.